Each of the 11 T cell receptor beta chains below was sequenced from the same sample in a study of T cells in Graves' hyperthyroidism and ophthalmopathy. TCR beta CDR3 regions were amplified from RNA. HTBI primers were used for first-round RT-PCR of the TCR CDR3. In TCRdb, the multiplex PCR reads were re-called with MiXCR into one record per CDR3 protein. Of about 300,000 distinct CDR3 sequences in the sample, roughly 18% were seen once. Sample: blood. The receptors were sampled from a man aged 45 to 65 with Graves' ophthalmopathy.

This clonotype was observed a few times. The gene calls are TRBV27 and TRBJ2-5; D assignment may be TRBD1 or TRBD2 (5 bases each). The CDR3 runs to 13 residues. V was pared by 2 bases and J by 7 bases, with 11 bases between. Germline CDR1 reads MNHEY; CDR2 reads SMNVEV (reference sequence). Written as DNA, the CDR3 is TGTGCCAGCAGTTTAACCCTGGGGGTGACCCAGTACTTC. This codes for CASSLTLGVTQYF.

Many counts were recorded for this clonotype. The V call is TRBV28, the J call TRBJ2-1; the match to TRBD2 covers 9 bases. This CDR3 has 15 residues. Per germline, CDR1 MDHEN and CDR2 SYDVKM. With V trimmed by 3 bases and J by 3 bases, 3 bases remained unmatched. CDR3 bases: TGTGCCAGCAGTTTGGTGACTAGCGGCTACAATGAGCAGTTCTTC. Translated, it gives CASSLVTSGYNEQFF.

This sequence joins TRBV9 and TRBJ2-7; tentatively, D is TRBD2 (6 bases). Trimming stripped 0 bases from V and 4 bases from J, with 14 bases between. There are 15 residues in the CDR3. Germline V CDR1 and CDR2: SGDLS, YYNGEE. The CDR3 nucleotides read TGTGCCAGCAGCGTAGGAGCGGGTCTGCAATACGAGCAGTACTTC. Its translation is CASSVGAGLQYEQYF. The full variable domain, completed using reference TRBV9 and TRBJ2-7, is DSGVTQTPKHLITATGQRVTLRCSPRSGDLSVYWYQQSLDQGLQFLIQYYNGEERAKGNILERFSAQQFPDLHSELNLSSLELGDSALYFCASSVGAGLQYEQYFGPGTRLTVT.

This clonotype was counted only a few times. The rearrangement links TRBV27 to TRBJ2-7, with 10 bases aligning to TRBD2. V dropped 4 bases and J dropped 4; count of bases not matched to a gene: 7. There are 15 residues in the CDR3. Per the germline V gene, CDR1 is MNHEY and CDR2 is SMNVEV (reference sequence). This CDR3 reads CASSYELAGTYEQYF. The CDR3 DNA sequence: TGTGCCAGCAGTTACGAACTAGCGGGAACTTACGAGCAGTACTTC.

The rearrangement uses TRBV12-3 or TRBV12-4 and TRBJ1-1; D unclear. V lost 6 bases and J lost 6, with 17 bases in between. The CDR3 loop spans 14 amino acids. CDR3 loop: CASSLDGVSAEAFF. CDR3 in DNA: TGTGCCAGCAGCCTAGACGGGGTATCAGCTGAAGCTTTCTTT.

This clonotype has more than one count but fewer than ten. V is TRBV3-1 and J is TRBJ2-2, with TRBD2 identical over 11 bases. After removal of 0 bases from V and 4 bases from J, the junction contained 7 bases not matched to a gene. CDR1 is LGHDT and CDR2 is YNNKEL in the germline V gene (reference sequence). The CDR3 is 18 amino acids. In nucleotides, the CDR3 is TGTGCCAGCAGCCAAGATGGGGGACTAGCGGTTTCCACCGGGGAGCTGTTTTTT. Its translation is CASSQDGGLAVSTGELFF.

The chain has TRBV28 and TRBJ2-1; TRBD2 aligns across 14 bases. Germline V gene data show CDR1 as MDHEN and CDR2 as SYDVKM. The CDR3 extends over 16 amino acids. Losses at the gene ends were 4 bases for V and 4 bases for J; bases not matched to a gene: 3. The CDR3 coding sequence is TGTGCCAGCAGTTCCGGACTAGCGGGAGGTTACAATGAGCAGTTCTTC. Its translation: CASSSGLAGGYNEQFF.

This clonotype has a handful of counts. The genes are TRBV10-2 and TRBJ2-3; 7 bases agree with TRBD1. CDR1 is WSHSY, CDR2 SAAADI, per germline. CDR3 length equals 14 residues. V lost 7 bases to trimming and J lost 2 bases; unmatched junction nucleotides: 6. The CDR3 sequence is CASNPGTATDTQYF. The CDR3 DNA follows: TGCGCCAGCAACCCAGGGACAGCCACAGATACGCAGTATTTT.

This clonotype was recorded at least ten times. The genes are TRBV27 and TRBJ2-3; 8 nucleotides match TRBD2. Germline V gives CDR1 MNHEY, CDR2 SMNVEV (reference sequence). The ends lost 5 bases at V and 3 bases at J; junction bases unmatched: 7. CDR3 length equals 15 residues. CDR3 region: CASSPRLASTDTQYF. CDR3 nucleotide sequence: TGTGCCAGCAGTCCCCGACTAGCGAGTACAGATACGCAGTATTTT.

This chain connects TRBV29-1 to TRBJ2-1; the D gene could be TRBD1 or TRBD2 (6 bases each). V dropped 2 bases and J dropped 1 base, with 18 bases sitting between them. CDR1 and CDR2 (germline): SQVTM, ANQGSEA. The CDR3 covers 17 residues. CDR3 loop: CSVESSGARLSYNEQFF. For the CDR3, the DNA is TGCAGCGTTGAATCATCGGGGGCAAGACTTTCCTACAATGAGCAGTTCTTC.

This sequence joins TRBV12-3 or TRBV12-4 and TRBJ2-7; 10 bases agree with TRBD1. The ends lost 8 bases at V and 5 bases at J; junction bases unmatched: 6. This CDR3 region has 13 residues. The CDR3 coding sequence is TGTGCCAGCTGGGGGACAGGGGCGGACGAGCAGTACTTC. Translating it yields CASWGTGADEQYF.